The 22 T cell receptor beta chains in this list originate from one sample, sequenced in a study of PD-L1 blockade in urothelial cancer. Produced via immunoSEQ multiplex PCR; TCRdb's table is partial and in-frame only. Here the sample spans 90,000 to 120,000 clones, approximately 91% being singletons. The sample here was PBMCs, taken around atezolizumab (anti-PD-L1) treatment. The receptors derive from an elderly woman with urothelial cancer.

There are a few counts of this clone. The CDR3 region is CASSFSSGTYEQYF. Written as DNA, the CDR3 is TGTGCCAGCAGTTTTTCTAGCGGGACCTACGAGCAGTACTTC. V is TRBV27 and J is TRBJ2-7, with 9 positions matching TRBD2. The ends lost 3 bases at V and 2 bases at J; junction bases unmatched: 2. Germline V CDR1 and CDR2: MNHEY, SMNVEV (reference sequence). This CDR3 is 14 amino acids long.

CDR3 amino acids: CASTLRRAPDTQYF. CDR3 nucleotides: TGTGCCAGCACTTTACGGCGGGCCCCAGATACGCAGTATTTT. The chain combines TRBV6-1 with TRBJ2-3, with a possible D match to TRBD2 (5 bases). The CDR3 length is 14 residues. Germline lookup yields CDR1 MNHNS and CDR2 SASEGT. Trimming took 7 bases from V and 4 from J, leaving 15 bases between them.

This chain links TRBV15 with TRBJ2-6; D might be TRBD1 (5 bases). The CDR3 length is 15 residues. Germline CDR1 reads LNHNV; CDR2 reads YYDKDF (reference sequence). The germline V and J ends were trimmed by 3 bases and 1 base, with 7 bases remaining between them. The CDR3 coding sequence is TGTGCCACCAGCAGTACAGGTTCTGGGGCCAACGTCCTGACTTTC. This translates into CATSSTGSGANVLTF.

This chain links TRBV15 with TRBJ1-3; 10 bases align to TRBD1. The ends lost 0 bases at V and 6 bases at J; junction bases unmatched: 2. The CDR3 has 15 residues. Germline V gene sequence: CDR1 LNHNV, CDR2 YYDKDF (reference sequence). CDR3 sequence reads: CATSRDGTGANTIYF. As DNA, the CDR3 is TGTGCCACCAGCAGAGATGGGACAGGGGCAAACACCATATATTTT.

This clone was picked up one time. The chain uses TRBV29-1 and TRBJ2-1; 13 bases are a match to TRBD2. With V trimmed by 4 bases and J by 13 bases, 7 bases remained unmatched. The CDR3 is made up of 13 amino acids. Per germline, CDR1 SQVTM and CDR2 ANQGSEA. The chain's CDR3 is CSVVLGLAGVQFF. The CDR3 coding sequence is TGCAGCGTTGTCCTTGGACTAGCGGGAGTTCAGTTCTTC.

This chain connects TRBV4-1 to TRBJ2-3; 8 nucleotides agree with TRBD1. This CDR3 is 16 amino acids long. V lost 0 bases, J lost 2 bases, and 4 bases stayed unmatched. Per the germline V gene, CDR1 is MGHRA and CDR2 is YSYEKL. This chain's CDR3 is CASSQDYRGNTDTQYF. CDR3 bases: TGCGCCAGCAGCCAAGATTACAGGGGGAACACAGATACGCAGTATTTT.

The rearrangement uses TRBV6-6 and TRBJ1-2; 8 bases map to TRBD1. The V gene end was trimmed by 5 bases and the J gene end by 6 bases; junction bases not matched to a gene: 11. CDR1 MNHNY and CDR2 SVGAGI come from the germline V gene (reference sequence). The CDR3 extends over 15 amino acids. CDR3 nucleotide sequence: TGTGCCAGCAGTCCTCATGAGGACAGGGCTAATGGCTACACCTTC. This gives the protein CASSPHEDRANGYTF.

The rearrangement links TRBV5-1 to TRBJ2-2, with D possibly matching TRBD1 (6 bases). CDR3 size: 14 residues. Germline assignment: CDR1 SGHRS and CDR2 YFSETQ. The germline V and J ends were trimmed by 2 bases and 2 bases, with 7 bases remaining between them. CDR3: CASSLQGNTGELFF. Here the CDR3 DNA reads TGCGCCAGCAGCTTACAGGGTAACACCGGGGAGCTGTTTTTT.

The gene calls are TRBV28 and TRBJ1-4; D is possibly TRBD1 (5 bases). CDR3 length: 15 amino acids. V was cut by 3 bases and J by 4 bases, with 12 bases left in between. Looked up from germline, CDR1 is MDHEN and CDR2 is SYDVKM. The CDR3 bases are TGTGCCAGCAGTTTCGGGGGGGATCTTAATGAAAAACTGTTTTTT. Translating gives CASSFGGDLNEKLFF. The variable domain in full, with the rest retrieved from reference TRBV28 and TRBJ1-4, is DVKVTQSSRYLVKRTGEKVFLECVQDMDHENMFWYRQDPGLGLRLIYFSYDVKMKEKGDIPEGYSVSREKKERFSLILESASTNQTSMYLCASSFGGDLNEKLFFGSGTQLSVL.

The gene calls are TRBV15 and TRBJ2-7; D is possibly TRBD1 (5 bases). Trimming cost V 2 bases and J 2 bases, with 10 bases left between them. Germline-derived CDR1 and CDR2 are LNHNV and YYDKDF (reference sequence). The CDR3 consists of 14 residues. The CDR3 DNA reads TGTGCCACCAGCAGACGACAGATACCCTACGAGCAGTACTTC. The encoded protein is CATSRRQIPYEQYF.

The V call is TRBV5-4, the J call TRBJ2-7; TRBD1 matches 12 bases. This CDR3 contains 16 residues. Looked up from germline, CDR1 is SGHNT and CDR2 is YYREEE (reference sequence). V was pared by 4 bases and J by 4 bases, with 9 bases of the junction left unmatched. CDR3: CASSRLPGQGAYEQYF. For the CDR3, the DNA is TGTGCCAGCAGCCGACTCCCGGGACAGGGGGCTTACGAGCAGTACTTC.

The chain couples TRBV29-1 to TRBJ2-7; 10 nucleotides line up with TRBD1. Trimming cost V 6 bases and J 7 bases; bases outside gene matches: 9. Germline assignment: CDR1 SQVTM and CDR2 ANQGSEA. This CDR3 has 13 amino acids. The chain's CDR3 is CSVGDRGLREQYF. The CDR3 DNA sequence: TGCAGCGTGGGGGACAGGGGCCTTCGGGAGCAGTACTTC.

Concerning this clone: A junction boundary mismatches the germline segment, possibly from a read error. The chain combines TRBV30 with TRBJ2-7, with 9 bases fitting TRBD2. This CDR3 comprises 14 residues. Germline V gives CDR1 GTSNPN, CDR2 SVGIG (reference sequence). CDR3 coding DNA: TGTGCCGGGAGAACTAGCGGGCCCACCTACGAGCAGTACTTC. Its translation is CAGRTSGPTYEQYF.

The V call is TRBV27, the J call TRBJ2-5; D possibly corresponds to TRBD2 (5 bases). The germline V and J ends were trimmed by 6 bases and 5 bases, with 16 bases remaining between them. Germline CDR1 and CDR2: MNHEY and SMNVEV (reference sequence). CDR3 length: 14 amino acids. The CDR3 here is CASRRASRLETQYF. CDR3 sequence (DNA): TGTGCCAGCAGGAGGGCCAGCCGACTGGAGACCCAGTACTTC.

A single count supports this clone. The chain uses TRBV4-2 and TRBJ2-1, with 13 nucleotides matching TRBD2. V trimming: 5 bases; J trimming: 11 bases; junction bases outside the gene matches: 9. The CDR3 covers 15 residues. CDR1 is LGHNA and CDR2 is YNFKEQ in the germline V gene. In DNA, the CDR3 is TGTGCCAGCAGCTTGGGGACTAGCGGGACAAACAAGCAGTTCTTC. Translation gives CASSLGTSGTNKQFF.

The V call is TRBV5-6, the J call TRBJ2-2; D possibly corresponds to TRBD1 (6 bases). From germline, CDR1 is SGHDT and CDR2 YYEEEE. V lost 4 bases and J lost 6, with 16 bases in between. The CDR3 contains 15 residues. In DNA form, the CDR3 reads TGTGCCAGCAGCGAGCTGAGAACAGGGCCCGGGGAGCTGTTTTTT. The encoded protein is CASSELRTGPGELFF.

This clone came up a few times. V gene TRBV30 combines with J gene TRBJ1-1, with D possibly matching TRBD1 (5 bases). V was clipped by 3 bases and J by 1 base, with 15 bases between them. Germline V lookup: CDR1 GTSNPN, CDR2 SVGIG (reference sequence). The CDR3 sequence is 15 residues long. The CDR3 DNA reads as TGTGCCTGGAGCCCGGCGGGGACGGGGAACACTGAAGCTTTCTTT. Amino acids: CAWSPAGTGNTEAFF.

V and J are TRBV15 and TRBJ1-4; no firm D call. The CDR3 totals 17 residues. The germline gives CDR1 LNHNV, CDR2 YYDKDF (reference sequence). Trimming stripped 1 base from V and 8 bases from J, with 20 bases between. CDR3 bases: TGTGCCACCAGCAGAGCGAACCCGGCCCTCCGAGGAGAAAAACTGTTTTTT. It yields the protein CATSRANPALRGEKLFF.

This chain uses TRBV5-6 with TRBJ1-5; D unresolved. The CDR3 is 12 amino acids. Germline V CDR1 and CDR2: SGHDT, YYEEEE. With 4 bases removed from V and 0 bases from J, the gap between germline ends came to 2 bases. The CDR3 region is CASSHSNQPQHF. The CDR3 DNA reads TGTGCCAGCAGCCATAGCAATCAGCCCCAGCATTTT.

The chain links TRBV25-1 to TRBJ1-4, with D perhaps TRBD1 (6 bases). The CDR3 covers 14 residues. V was clipped by 4 bases and J by 6 bases, with 12 bases between them. CDR1 and CDR2 (germline): MGHDK, SYGVNS. The CDR3 DNA reads TGTGCCAGCAGTGGATGGGGGGGCTATGAAAAACTGTTTTTT. Residues: CASSGWGGYEKLFF.

The chain joins TRBV9 to TRBJ2-7; 8 positions agree with TRBD1. Germline CDR1 is SGDLS and CDR2 is YYNGEE. This CDR3 is built from 15 residues. Losses at the gene ends were 2 bases for V and 1 base for J; bases not matched to a gene: 5. The CDR3 bases are TGTGCCAGCAGCGTTGGACAGGGAAAGTCCTACGAGCAGTACTTC. Its protein product is CASSVGQGKSYEQYF.

The chain links TRBV5-6 to TRBJ1-2; TRBD1 aligns across 11 bases. Germline trimming cut 1 base from V and 7 bases from J; bases unmatched to any gene: 6. From germline, CDR1 is SGHDT and CDR2 YYEEEE. This CDR3 comprises 15 residues. The CDR3 is CASSLPGQGAFGYTF. CDR3 DNA sequence: TGTGCCAGCAGCTTGCCCGGACAGGGGGCTTTTGGCTACACCTTC.